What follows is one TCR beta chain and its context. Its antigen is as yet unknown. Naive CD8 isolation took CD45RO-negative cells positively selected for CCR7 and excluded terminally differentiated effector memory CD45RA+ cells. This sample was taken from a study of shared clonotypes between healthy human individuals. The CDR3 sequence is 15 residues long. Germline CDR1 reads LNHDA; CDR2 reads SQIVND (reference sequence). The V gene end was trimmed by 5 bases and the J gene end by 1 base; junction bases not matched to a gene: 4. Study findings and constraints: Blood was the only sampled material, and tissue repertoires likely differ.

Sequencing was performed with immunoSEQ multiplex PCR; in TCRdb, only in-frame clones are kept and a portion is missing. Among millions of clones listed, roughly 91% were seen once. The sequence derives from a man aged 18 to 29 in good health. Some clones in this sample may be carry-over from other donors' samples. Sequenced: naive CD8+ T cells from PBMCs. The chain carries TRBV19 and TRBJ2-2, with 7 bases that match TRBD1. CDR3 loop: CASSPWTGNTGELFF. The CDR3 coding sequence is TGTGCCAGTAGTCCCTGGACAGGGAACACCGGGGAGCTGTTTTTT.